A selection of T cell receptor beta chains follows, all from one sample in a study of shared clonotypes between healthy human individuals. The data were produced by immunoSEQ multiplex PCR, yet TCRdb's version contains in-frame clones alone and is incomplete. The sample lists 2 million to 2.5 million clones; roughly 93% were seen once. The sample comprised naive CD4+ T cells from PBMCs. The receptor set was obtained from a man younger than 35 in good health. Some clones in this sample may be carry-over from other donors' samples. Each CDR3 is given with its conserved first and last residue. The order of the fields is clone size, D gene, V gene, CDR3 length, J gene, CDR3 protein, CDR3 DNA. A D gene is named only where the DNA matches it firmly. The size field is filled for only some rows; it gives once, few, many or a size class.

>NA|NA|TRBV28|12|TRBJ1-4
CASTSLNEKLFF
TGTGCCAGCACTTCCTTAAATGAAAAACTGTTTTTT
>NA|TRBD1|TRBV11-2|15|TRBJ2-7
CASSLVQGEAYEQYF
TGTGCCAGCAGCTTAGTACAGGGGGAGGCCTACGAGCAGTACTTC
>NA|TRBD1|TRBV30|15|TRBJ2-6
CACPRDRAGANVLTF
TGTGCCTGCCCCCGTGACAGGGCTGGGGCCAACGTCCTGACTTTC
>NA|NA|TRBV9|16|TRBJ2-2
CASSASSGTNTGELFF
TGTGCCAGCAGCGCGAGTTCCGGGACAAACACCGGGGAGCTGTTTTTT
>NA|NA|TRBV7-3|13|TRBJ2-5
CASRVRQQETQYF
TGTGCCAGCAGGGTACGACAGCAAGAGACCCAGTACTTC
>NA|TRBD2|TRBV4-2|16|TRBJ2-7
CASSQARLADTYEQYF
TGTGCCAGCAGCCAAGCAAGGCTAGCGGATACCTACGAGCAGTACTTC
>NA|TRBD1|TRBV7-9|14|TRBJ2-5
CASRTETGLKTQYF
TGTGCCAGCAGAACTGAGACAGGGTTGAAGACCCAGTACTTC
>NA|NA|TRBV19|11|TRBJ2-7
CATSDRLEQYF
TGTGCCACCTCGGACCGACTCGAGCAGTACTTC
>NA|NA|TRBV6-5|15|TRBJ1-4
CASSLTGPPNEKLFF
TGTGCCAGCAGTTTAACAGGGCCCCCTAATGAAAAACTGTTTTTT
>NA|NA|TRBV14|15|TRBJ2-3
CASSQEFPGPDTQYF
TGTGCCAGCAGCCAAGAATTTCCCGGCCCCGATACGCAGTATTTT
>NA|NA|TRBV7-2|16|TRBJ2-7
CASSLGSDPRSYEQYF
TGTGCCAGCAGCTTAGGGTCTGATCCTCGGTCCTACGAGCAGTACTTC
>few|NA|TRBV10-3|13|TRBJ1-1
CAISVEPNTEAFF
TGTGCCATCAGCGTTGAACCGAACACTGAAGCTTTCTTT
>NA|TRBD2|TRBV7-2|17|TRBJ2-7
CASSLAGREGFPYEQYF
TGTGCCAGCAGCTTAGCAGGGCGGGAGGGCTTTCCTTACGAGCAGTACTTC
>NA|NA|TRBV6-6|14|TRBJ1-4
CASSVGGSDEKLFF
TGTGCCAGCTCGGTCGGGGGCTCGGATGAAAAACTGTTTTTT
>NA|NA|TRBV28|16|TRBJ2-2
CASSLSRAANTGELFF
TGTGCCAGCAGTTTATCTAGGGCCGCGAACACCGGGGAGCTGTTTTTT
>NA|NA|TRBV9|14|TRBJ2-2
CASSVQAGGGELFF
TGTGCCAGCAGCGTTCAAGCGGGTGGCGGGGAGCTGTTTTTT